The 24 T cell receptor beta chains below come from one sample, sequenced in a study of graft-versus-host responses after intestinal transplantation. Their cognate antigens are unknown. Clones were sequenced by immunoSEQ multiplex PCR, and TCRdb holds only the in-frame ones, with some missing. Of 130,000 to 150,000 clones listed, 80% to 95% are singletons. The sequences come from unstimulated CD4+ T cells sorted from spleen or lymph node cells, collected before intestinal transplant. These receptors all stem from a human donor who received an intestinal transplant.

The rearrangement links TRBV5-4 to TRBJ1-1; D may be TRBD1 (5 bases). Trimming shortened V by 6 bases and J by 4 bases, and 19 bases separated the two germline ends. This CDR3 region has 15 residues. The germline gives CDR1 SGHNT, CDR2 YYREEE (reference sequence). The DNA of the CDR3 is TGTGCCAGCATGACCCTAGGGGAAGTCGGCACTGAAGCTTTCTTT. Translated: CASMTLGEVGTEAFF.

The V call is TRBV29-1, the J call TRBJ1-3, with D uncertain. The V gene's germline CDR1 is SQVTM and CDR2 ANQGSEA. This CDR3 is built from 13 residues. Trimming shortened V by 2 bases and J by 0 bases, and 5 bases separated the two germline ends. The chain's CDR3 is CSVEQLSGNTIYF. In nucleotides, the CDR3 is TGCAGCGTTGAACAGCTCTCTGGAAACACCATATATTTT.

The genes are TRBV6-5 and TRBJ2-7; TRBD2 agrees at 7 bases. This CDR3 has 13 residues. The germline gives CDR1 MNHEY, CDR2 SVGAGI. The V segment lost 5 bases and the J segment 4 bases; nucleotides outside the gene matches: 5. The CDR3: CASSQGGGYEQYF. In DNA, the CDR3 is TGTGCCAGCAGTCAGGGCGGGGGTTACGAGCAGTACTTC.

The chain recombines TRBV7-9 with TRBJ1-2; D uncertain. The V end lost 6 bases, the J end lost 1 base, and 15 bases lay between the germline ends. This CDR3 region has 15 residues. Germline assignment: CDR1 SEHNR and CDR2 FQNEAQ (reference sequence). CDR3 DNA sequence: TGTGCCAGCAGACCAATCGCTCAAAATAACTATGGCTACACCTTC. Translating it yields CASRPIAQNNYGYTF.

The V and J genes are TRBV5-4 and TRBJ1-1; D is ambiguous. The germline V and J ends were trimmed by 2 bases and 7 bases, with 9 bases remaining between them. The CDR3 loop spans 12 amino acids. Germline-derived CDR1 and CDR2 are SGHNT and YYREEE (reference sequence). The CDR3 is CASSFLTGEAFF. The CDR3 bases are TGTGCCAGCAGCTTCTTGACGGGTGAAGCTTTCTTT. Using reference TRBV5-4 and TRBJ1-1 for the parts outside the CDR3, the full variable domain is ETGVTQSPTHLIKTRGQQVTLRCSSQSGHNTVSWYQQALGQGPQFIFQYYREEENGRGNFPPRFSGLQFPNYSSELNVNALELDDSALYLCASSFLTGEAFFGQGTRLTVV.

The V and J genes are TRBV11-2 and TRBJ1-5, with 9 positions matching TRBD1. V was pared by 4 bases and J by 3 bases, with 4 bases of the junction left unmatched. There are 15 residues in the CDR3. Germline V gene lookup returns CDR1 SGHAT and CDR2 FQNNGV. The CDR3 DNA sequence: TGTGCCAGCAGCTCCCGGACAGGGGACAATCAGCCCCAGCATTTT. This translates into CASSSRTGDNQPQHF.

This chain connects TRBV28 to TRBJ1-2; the D gene is possibly TRBD1 (5 bases). CDR1 MDHEN and CDR2 SYDVKM come from the germline V gene. The CDR3 has 13 amino acids. V lost 3 bases to trimming and J lost 4 bases, with 9 bases between them. CDR3 nucleotide sequence: TGTGCCAGCAGTTTTCAGGGACCCTATGGCTACACCTTC. It yields the protein CASSFQGPYGYTF.

The DNA for the CDR3 is TGTGCCAGCAGTTTGAACAGGAACTATGGCTACACCTTC. It encodes CASSLNRNYGYTF. The J gene is TRBJ1-2, the V gene TRBV27, with D perhaps matching TRBD1 (5 bases). This CDR3 is 13 amino acids long. V was shortened by 3 bases and J by 2 bases, with 7 bases between the two germline ends. The germline gives CDR1 MNHEY, CDR2 SMNVEV (reference sequence).

The V call is TRBV7-6, the J call TRBJ1-4; D not resolved. Germline CDR1 is SGHVS and CDR2 is FNYEAQ. The V gene lost 0 bases and the J gene lost 0 bases, with 5 bases spanning the gap. This CDR3 has 15 residues. The CDR3 spells CASSLAGATNEKLFF. In DNA, the CDR3 is TGTGCCAGCAGCTTAGCCGGTGCAACTAATGAAAAACTGTTTTTT.

This CDR3 is CASIRLAGGPEETQYF. The DNA for the CDR3 is TGTGCCAGCATAAGACTAGCGGGAGGGCCCGAGGAGACCCAGTACTTC. The chain combines TRBV2 with TRBJ2-5; 14 bases match TRBD2. The CDR3 covers 16 residues. Trimming at V came to 7 bases and at J to 5 bases, leaving 9 bases not matched to a gene. Germline CDR1 reads SNHLY; CDR2 reads FYNNEI.

The chain joins TRBV4-1 to TRBJ2-5; 7 bases are shared with TRBD1. The junction had 8 bases not matched to a gene; V was cut back by 0 bases and J by 1 base. The CDR3 is made up of 17 amino acids. Germline CDR1 is MGHRA and CDR2 is YSYEKL. CDR3 sequence (DNA): TGCGCCAGCAGCCAAGATAAAAACAGGGGCTTCCAAGAGACCCAGTACTTC. This encodes CASSQDKNRGFQETQYF.

The CDR3 DNA is TGTGCCAGCAGTTACCGGACAGGGTTCAATCAGCCCCAGCATTTT. Translation gives CASSYRTGFNQPQHF. The chain employs TRBV6-6 and TRBJ1-5, with TRBD1 matching 8 bases. The trim removed 2 bases at V and 3 bases at J, leaving 3 bases unmatched. The CDR3 has 15 residues. Germline values: CDR1 MNHNY, CDR2 SVGAGI (reference sequence).

The J gene is TRBJ1-2, the V gene TRBV15; 11 bases agree with TRBD1. The V and J ends lost 0 bases and 8 bases, in that order; junction bases with no gene match: 5. CDR3 length: 15 residues. The germline gives CDR1 LNHNV, CDR2 YYDKDF (reference sequence). The CDR3 bases are TGTGCCACCAGCAGAGAAACCGGGACAGGGGGAGGCTACACCTTC. Translation gives CATSRETGTGGGYTF.

This clone was seen more than once but under ten times. V usage is TRBV10-3 and J usage is TRBJ2-4; D not resolved. V lost 4 bases and J 0 bases, leaving 10 bases between the germline ends. This CDR3 comprises 15 residues. Germline V gene data show CDR1 as ENHRY and CDR2 as SYGVKD. The CDR3 DNA sequence: TGTGCCATCAGTGTGGCGAACCCAGCCAAAAACATTCAGTACTTC. It yields the protein CAISVANPAKNIQYF.

The gene calls are TRBV28 and TRBJ1-2; 11 nucleotides match TRBD1. The V segment lost 4 bases and the J segment 6 bases; nucleotides outside the gene matches: 13. The CDR3 extends over 17 amino acids. The germline CDR1 and CDR2 sequences are MDHEN and SYDVKM. CDR3 DNA sequence: TGTGCCAGCAGTTCCATGCTCGGACAGGGGGCGAAGGATGGCTACACCTTC. Amino acid sequence: CASSSMLGQGAKDGYTF.

The rearrangement links TRBV18 to TRBJ2-3; D ambiguous. Between the trimmed V and J ends, which lost 1 base and 4 bases, there was a span of 3 bases. Germline loops: CDR1 KGHSH, CDR2 LQKENI. This CDR3 is built from 12 residues. The DNA of the CDR3 is TGTGCCAGCTCACCACTGCCAGATACGCAGTATTTT. It translates to CASSPLPDTQYF.

This clone was seen just once. V and J are TRBV7-9 and TRBJ1-1, with D possibly being TRBD1 (5 bases). The V gene lost 2 bases and the J gene lost 3 bases, with 7 bases spanning the gap. The germline gives CDR1 SEHNR, CDR2 FQNEAQ (reference sequence). The CDR3 sequence is 13 residues long. For the CDR3, the DNA is TGTGCCAGCAGCTTATGGGACTACACTGAAGCTTTCTTT. Residues: CASSLWDYTEAFF.

The chain uses TRBV4-3 and TRBJ2-3; 8 bases align to TRBD1. The V segment lost 1 base and the J segment 2 bases; nucleotides outside the gene matches: 2. Germline CDR1 reads LGHNA; CDR2 reads YSLEER. The CDR3 sequence is 15 residues long. DNA of the CDR3: TGCGCCAGCAGCCAAGGACAGGGGCACACAGATACGCAGTATTTT. It specifies CASSQGQGHTDTQYF.

V is TRBV19 and J is TRBJ1-5, with TRBD1 as a possible D gene (6 bases). CDR1 is LNHDA, CDR2 SQIVND, per germline (reference sequence). Trimming pared 11 bases from V and 2 bases from J, leaving 19 bases between. The CDR3 is 15 residues long. The CDR3 sequence is CASSRHREGNQPQHF. CDR3 in DNA: TGTGCCTCGAGCCGACACAGGGAAGGCAATCAGCCCCAGCATTTT.

V and J are TRBV7-7 and TRBJ2-5; the D gene could be TRBD1 or TRBD2 (5 bases each). The CDR3 runs to 13 residues. Germline CDR1 and CDR2: SSHAT and FNYEAQ (reference sequence). Trimming stripped 3 bases from V and 5 bases from J, with 10 bases between. CDR3 sequence reads: CASSFGTKETQYF. The CDR3 DNA follows: TGTGCCAGCAGCTTTGGGACGAAGGAGACCCAGTACTTC.

The V call is TRBV27, the J call TRBJ1-2; TRBD1 aligns across 9 bases. The length of the CDR3 is 17 residues. Germline values: CDR1 MNHEY, CDR2 SMNVEV (reference sequence). V trimming: 5 bases; J trimming: 0 bases; junction bases outside the gene matches: 10. The CDR3 DNA is TGTGCCAGCAGTCGCCTTACCGGGACAGGGCCTAACTATGGCTACACCTTC. It specifies CASSRLTGTGPNYGYTF.

The V call is TRBV30, the J call TRBJ2-3; D not resolved. This CDR3 spans 15 amino acids. V was cut by 4 bases and J by 0 bases, with 14 bases left in between. CDR1 GTSNPN and CDR2 SVGIG come from the germline V gene (reference sequence). Written as DNA, the CDR3 is TGTGCCTGGATACGAGGAGCTGCTAGCACAGATACGCAGTATTTT. It yields the protein CAWIRGAASTDTQYF.

The chain carries TRBV7-2 and TRBJ2-7; 12 bases fit TRBD2. With 5 bases clipped from V and 0 bases from J, the junction kept 8 bases outside the gene matches. This CDR3 spans 17 amino acids. Germline V gene lookup returns CDR1 SGHTA and CDR2 FQGNSA. The CDR3 sequence: CASSILAGGGSSYEQYF. The CDR3 nucleotides read TGTGCCAGCAGCATCCTAGCGGGAGGGGGAAGCTCCTACGAGCAGTACTTC.

The V call is TRBV5-6, the J call TRBJ2-4; 8 bases align to TRBD2. With V trimmed by 0 bases and J by 3 bases, 8 bases remained unmatched. Germline loops: CDR1 SGHDT, CDR2 YYEEEE. This CDR3 is built from 17 residues. This CDR3 reads CASSLGRLAGVKNIQYF. DNA of the CDR3: TGTGCCAGCAGCTTGGGTCGCCTAGCGGGCGTCAAAAACATTCAGTACTTC.